This paragraph reports one T cell receptor beta chain. The junction departs from the called germline gene at one end, perhaps through a read error. This entry is derived from a study of T cells in Graves' hyperthyroidism and ophthalmopathy. The CDR3 regions of TCR beta were amplified from RNA transcripts. First-round RT-PCR targeting the TCR CDR3 was performed with the HTBI primer set. Using its own MiXCR run on the multiplex PCR reads, TCRdb lists one record per CDR3 protein. Of hundreds of thousands of distinct CDR3 sequences in the sample, about 15% were seen once. Sequencing input: blood. The source of this sequence is a woman under 30 with Graves' hyperthyroidism.

Here the CDR3 DNA reads TGTGCCAGCAGTTTAGCAGCGGGAGTCGCCCGGGGGACCCAGTACTTC. Encoded protein: CASSLAAGVARGTQYF. The V and J genes are TRBV7-9 and TRBJ2-5; TRBD2 matches at 8 bases. Looked up from germline, CDR1 is SEHNR and CDR2 is FQNEAQ (reference sequence). This CDR3 comprises 16 residues.